The 19 T cell receptor beta chains given below trace back to one sample, sequenced in a study of early T cells in non-severe SARS-CoV-2 infection. MiXCR was run by TCRdb on the 5' RACE reads, yielding one entry per CDR3 protein. Among tens of thousands of distinct CDR3 sequences listed, around 9.3% were seen once. Input material: whole blood. The receptors were sampled from an adult who was a healthcare worker with PCR-confirmed SARS-CoV-2 infection or an uninfected control (not recorded which).

There are many counts of this clonotype. This rearrangement joins TRBV29-1 to TRBJ1-1, with D uncertain. The CDR3 contains 12 residues. Germline-derived CDR1 and CDR2 are SQVTM and ANQGSEA. V was pared by 3 bases and J by 4 bases, with 9 bases between. CDR3 sequence reads: CSVEGMGTEAFF. For the CDR3, the DNA is TGCAGCGTTGAGGGGATGGGCACTGAAGCTTTCTTT. Supplemented by reference TRBV29-1 and TRBJ1-1, the full variable domain reads SAVISQKPSRDICQRGTSLTIQCQVDSQVTMMFWYRQQPGQSLTLIATANQGSEATYESGFVIDKFPISRPNLTFSTLTVSNMSPEDSSIYLCSVEGMGTEAFFGQGTRLTVV.

This clonotype was seen ten or more times. The chain has TRBV12-3 or TRBV12-4 and TRBJ2-2; D tentatively reads TRBD1 or TRBD2 (5 bases each). The CDR3 is 14 residues long. Trimming took off 7 bases at V and 7 bases at J, with 16 bases between the two ends. The CDR3 here is CASTRTERGGELFF. As DNA, the CDR3 is TGTGCCAGCACTAGGACGGAGAGGGGCGGGGAGCTGTTTTTT.

This clonotype was seen repeatedly, ten times or more. CDR3 nucleotides: TGTGCCAGCAGCTCGAGCGGGGCAATGGTCAATGAGCAGTTCTTC. Amino acids: CASSSSGAMVNEQFF. The rearrangement joins TRBV7-2 to TRBJ2-1; 7 bases map to TRBD2. With 4 bases clipped from V and 6 bases from J, the junction kept 9 bases outside the gene matches. Germline V gene sequence: CDR1 SGHTA, CDR2 FQGNSA. The CDR3 has 15 amino acids. Using reference TRBV7-2 and TRBJ2-1 for the parts outside the CDR3, the full variable domain is GAGVSQSPSNKVTEKGKDVELRCDPISGHTALYWYRQSLGQGLEFLIYFQGNSAPDKSGLPSDRFSAERTGGSVSTLTIQRTQQEDSAVYLCASSSSGAMVNEQFFGPGTRLTVL.

The J gene is TRBJ1-2, the V gene TRBV5-5; tentative D call: TRBD1 (5 bases). This CDR3 is 16 amino acids long. V was cut by 8 bases and J by 4 bases, with 24 bases left in between. The germline V gene encodes CDR1 SGHKS and CDR2 YYEKEE (reference sequence). This chain's CDR3 is CASGVAGIPLSYGYTF. The CDR3 DNA reads as TGTGCCAGTGGGGTGGCAGGGATCCCACTATCCTATGGCTACACCTTC.

This clonotype occurred a few times. The CDR3 spells CASSPEGTVLYEQYF. CDR3 nucleotides: TGTGCCAGCAGCCCAGAAGGGACAGTCCTCTACGAGCAGTACTTC. The chain is built from TRBV7-9 and TRBJ2-7; 7 positions agree with TRBD1. Germline trimming cut 5 bases from V and 3 bases from J; bases unmatched to any gene: 10. In germline, CDR1 is SEHNR, CDR2 FQNEAQ (reference sequence). The CDR3 consists of 15 residues. Drawing the rest from reference TRBV7-9 and TRBJ2-7, the complete variable domain is DTGVSQNPRHKITKRGQNVTFRCDPISEHNRLYWYRQTLGQGPEFLTYFQNEAQLEKSRLLSDRFSAERPKGSFSTLEIQRTEQGDSAMYLCASSPEGTVLYEQYFGPGTRLTVT.

This clonotype was seen many times. The chain has TRBV7-2 and TRBJ1-5; D remains unclear. V was shortened by 2 bases and J by 4 bases, with 15 bases between the two germline ends. Looked up from germline, CDR1 is SGHTA and CDR2 is FQGNSA. The CDR3 has 16 amino acids. The CDR3 DNA reads TGTGCCAGCAGCTTATATCTAGTACGGGCTAATCAGCCCCAGCATTTT. The encoded protein is CASSLYLVRANQPQHF.

This clonotype was seen repeatedly, ten times or more. The V and J genes are TRBV4-1 and TRBJ2-7, with 11 positions matching TRBD2. CDR1 and CDR2 (germline): MGHRA, YSYEKL. The CDR3 is 17 amino acids. The junction had 9 bases not matched to a gene; V was cut back by 1 base and J by 4 bases. The CDR3 sequence is CASSQVRVAGGSYEQYF. The CDR3 DNA follows: TGCGCCAGCAGCCAAGTGAGGGTAGCGGGAGGGTCGTACGAGCAGTACTTC.

The chain carries TRBV4-3 and TRBJ2-3; 8 nucleotides line up with TRBD2. CDR3 length: 14 amino acids. From germline, CDR1 is LGHNA and CDR2 YSLEER. After removal of 0 bases from V and 6 bases from J, the junction contained 2 bases not matched to a gene. The CDR3 loop is CASSQDRGGDTQYF. CDR3 DNA: TGCGCCAGCAGCCAAGATCGGGGGGGGGATACGCAGTATTTT.

The chain uses TRBV12-3 or TRBV12-4 and TRBJ2-2, with D unresolved. CDR3 length: 12 residues. Between the trimmed V and J ends, which lost 1 base and 8 bases, there was a span of 5 bases. The CDR3, as DNA: TGTGCCAGCAGTTTAGACCGAGGGGAGCTGTTTTTT. Residues: CASSLDRGELFF.

The chain carries TRBV7-2 and TRBJ2-3; no clear D gene. The CDR3 loop spans 16 amino acids. Trimming stripped 8 bases from V and 4 bases from J, with 22 bases between. The germline gives CDR1 SGHTA, CDR2 FQGNSA. The CDR3 nucleotides read TGTGCCAGCTCCGGAAAGGGTTCAACATGGGCAGATACGCAGTATTTT. It yields the protein CASSGKGSTWADTQYF.

This clonotype was seen more than once but under ten times. CDR3 region: CASSLGSSGNPYNEQFF. DNA for the CDR3: TGCGCCAGCAGCTTAGGATCTAGCGGGAACCCCTACAATGAGCAGTTCTTC. V is TRBV5-1 and J is TRBJ2-1; 9 nucleotides align to TRBD2. After removal of 2 bases from V and 2 bases from J, the junction contained 8 bases not matched to a gene. Germline V gene data show CDR1 as SGHRS and CDR2 as YFSETQ. This CDR3 spans 17 amino acids. The variable domain in full, with the rest retrieved from reference TRBV5-1 and TRBJ2-1, is KAGVTQTPRYLIKTRGQQVTLSCSPISGHRSVSWYQQTPGQGLQFLFEYFSETQRNKGNFPGRFSGRQFSNSRSEMNVSTLELGDSALYLCASSLGSSGNPYNEQFFGPGTRLTVL.

Many counts were recorded for this clonotype. V and J are TRBV12-3 or TRBV12-4 and TRBJ2-5, with D perhaps matching TRBD1 or TRBD2 (6 bases each). The CDR3 covers 19 residues. V was pared by 6 bases and J by 4 bases, with 30 bases between. The CDR3: CASSYQSQGRGFGGETQYF. Written as DNA, the CDR3 is TGTGCCAGCAGCTACCAGAGTCAGGGGCGGGGATTTGGAGGAGAGACCCAGTACTTC.

This clonotype is categorized as medium-sized. This chain joins TRBV20-1 and TRBJ2-1; possible D gene TRBD2, 6 bases. The CDR3 is 17 amino acids. Trimming shortened V by 0 bases and J by 0 bases, and 15 bases separated the two germline ends. Germline CDR1 and CDR2: DFQATT and SNEGSKA (reference sequence). The CDR3 DNA sequence: TGCAGTGCTAGAGATCTTGTGGGACTCGACTCCTACAATGAGCAGTTCTTC. Translating it yields CSARDLVGLDSYNEQFF.

This clonotype was counted ten times or more. The chain links TRBV2 to TRBJ1-2; unclear D gene. V was pared by 11 bases and J by 0 bases, with 10 bases between. From germline, CDR1 is SNHLY and CDR2 FYNNEI. This CDR3 is built from 12 residues. This CDR3 is CAYRRSNYGYTF. CDR3 nucleotides: TGTGCCTACAGACGTTCTAACTATGGCTACACCTTC.

This clonotype has a count of ten or more. The gene calls are TRBV28 and TRBJ1-1; D may be TRBD1 (5 bases). With 2 bases removed from V and 4 bases from J, the gap between germline ends came to 8 bases. This CDR3 has 13 amino acids. Germline CDR1 reads MDHEN; CDR2 reads SYDVKM. The CDR3 sequence: CASSLAGLTEAFF. For the CDR3, the DNA is TGTGCCAGCAGTTTAGCAGGGCTCACTGAAGCTTTCTTT.

In this sample, this clonotype turned up a few times. The gene calls are TRBV20-1 and TRBJ2-1; a weak D match, TRBD2 (5 bases). CDR1 is DFQATT, CDR2 SNEGSKA, per germline (reference sequence). V lost 3 bases to trimming and J lost 5 bases, with 14 bases between them. This CDR3 has 14 amino acids. CDR3 sequence: CSARIGRGDNEQFF. The CDR3 DNA reads as TGCAGTGCTAGGATAGGTCGGGGAGACAATGAGCAGTTCTTC.

The chain joins TRBV7-6 to TRBJ1-1, with 9 bases fitting TRBD1. V lost 5 bases, J lost 0 bases, and 10 bases stayed unmatched. Germline V gene lookup returns CDR1 SGHVS and CDR2 FNYEAQ. This CDR3 spans 17 amino acids. The CDR3 nucleotides read TGTGCCAGCAGCCCAAGGGACAGGGAGACCCTGAACACTGAAGCTTTCTTT. Residues: CASSPRDRETLNTEAFF.

The chain carries TRBV6-5 and TRBJ1-1; no reliable D call. Trimming removed 7 bases at V and 4 bases at J, with 13 bases between. Looked up from germline, CDR1 is MNHEY and CDR2 is SVGAGI. The CDR3 covers 13 residues. The DNA of the CDR3 is TGTGCCAGCACCCCGGACGGAGGCACTGAAGCTTTCTTT. Translation: CASTPDGGTEAFF.

This clonotype was recorded a few times. The J gene is TRBJ1-2, the V gene TRBV28, with 9 bases lining up with TRBD1. V shed 10 bases, J shed 1 base, and the junction held 10 bases outside the gene matches. CDR3 length: 15 residues. Germline values: CDR1 MDHEN, CDR2 SYDVKM. The CDR3, as DNA: TGTGCCATTCTCCCCCGGACAGGGGTTAACTATGGCTACACCTTC. Protein: CAILPRTGVNYGYTF.